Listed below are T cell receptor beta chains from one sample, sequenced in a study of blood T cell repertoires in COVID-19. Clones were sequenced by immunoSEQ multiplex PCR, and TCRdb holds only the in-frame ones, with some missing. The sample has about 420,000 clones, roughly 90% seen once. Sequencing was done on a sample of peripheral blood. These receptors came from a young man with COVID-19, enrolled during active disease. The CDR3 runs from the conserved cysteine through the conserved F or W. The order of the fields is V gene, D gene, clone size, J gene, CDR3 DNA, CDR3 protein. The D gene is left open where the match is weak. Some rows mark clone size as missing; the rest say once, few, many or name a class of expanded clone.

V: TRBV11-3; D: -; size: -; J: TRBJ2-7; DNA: TGTGCCAGCAGGAAAGAGGCCCCATACGAGCAGTACTTC; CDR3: CASRKEAPYEQYF
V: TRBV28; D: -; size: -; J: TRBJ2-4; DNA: TGTGCCAGCAGTTTATCGCAGGTCGTGAAAAACATTCAGTACTTC; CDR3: CASSLSQVVKNIQYF
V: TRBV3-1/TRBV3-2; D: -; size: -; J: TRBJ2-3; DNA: TGTGCCAGCAGCCTGGGGGGAAGTTTCACAGATACGCAGTATTTT; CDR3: CASSLGGSFTDTQYF
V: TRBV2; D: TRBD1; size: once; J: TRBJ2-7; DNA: TGTGCCAGCACTCTAGAGACAGGGAGCCGCTTAAGCTCCTACGAGCAGTACTTC; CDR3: CASTLETGSRLSSYEQYF
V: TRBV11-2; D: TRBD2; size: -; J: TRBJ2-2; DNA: TGTGCCAGCAGCCCAACTCTAGCGGGAGAGGGGAACACCGGGGAGCTGTTTTTT; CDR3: CASSPTLAGEGNTGELFF
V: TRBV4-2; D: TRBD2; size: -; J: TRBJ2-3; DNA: TGTGCCAGCAGCCCAAGGACTAGCGGGGGGCTAATCACAGATACGCAGTATTTT; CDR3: CASSPRTSGGLITDTQYF
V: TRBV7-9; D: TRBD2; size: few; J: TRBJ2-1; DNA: TGTGCCAGCAGCCATCGGACTAGCGGGACCGATGAGCAGTTCTTC; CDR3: CASSHRTSGTDEQFF
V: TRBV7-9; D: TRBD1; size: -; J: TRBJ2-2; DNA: TGTGCCAGCAGCCCAGGGGGTGCGAACACCGGGGAGCTGTTTTTT; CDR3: CASSPGGANTGELFF
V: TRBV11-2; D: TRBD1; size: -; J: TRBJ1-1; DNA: TGTGCCAGCAGCTCGGGACAGCACCCAATGAACACTGAAGCTTTCTTT; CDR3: CASSSGQHPMNTEAFF
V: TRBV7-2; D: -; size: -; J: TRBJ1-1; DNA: TGTGCCAGCAGCTTAGATGTCGGGGTGAACACTGAAGCTTTCTTT; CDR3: CASSLDVGVNTEAFF
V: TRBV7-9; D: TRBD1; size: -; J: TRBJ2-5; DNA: TGTGCCAGCAGCCGGGGACAGCAAGAGACCCAGTACTTC; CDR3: CASSRGQQETQYF
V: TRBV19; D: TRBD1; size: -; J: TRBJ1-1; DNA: TGTGCCAGTAGTATCGACAGGGTGAATACTGAAGCTTTCTTT; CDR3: CASSIDRVNTEAFF
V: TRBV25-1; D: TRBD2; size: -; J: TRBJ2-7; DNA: TGTGCCAGCAGTGCCGGGACTAGCGGAGCCTACGAGCAGTACTTC; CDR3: CASSAGTSGAYEQYF
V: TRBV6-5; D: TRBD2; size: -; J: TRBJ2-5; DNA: TGTGCCAGCAGTTACTCGGGGCGGGAGGTCCGGGAGACCCAGTACTTC; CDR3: CASSYSGREVRETQYF
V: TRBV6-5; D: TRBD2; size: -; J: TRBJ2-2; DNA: TGTGCCAGCAGTTACGACGGGGGGGCCAGCACCGGGGAGCTGTTTTTT; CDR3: CASSYDGGASTGELFF
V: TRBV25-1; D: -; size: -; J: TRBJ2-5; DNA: TGTGCCAGCAGTGAATACAGGTGGGCCCAAGAGACCCAGTACTTC; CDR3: CASSEYRWAQETQYF
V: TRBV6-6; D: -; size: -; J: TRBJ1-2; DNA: TGTGCCAGCAGACTCGACGGGAACTATGGCTACACCTTC; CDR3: CASRLDGNYGYTF
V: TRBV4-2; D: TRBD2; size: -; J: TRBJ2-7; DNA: TGTGCCAGCAGCCAGTTCCTAGCGGAGTACTACGAGCAGTACTTC; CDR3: CASSQFLAEYYEQYF
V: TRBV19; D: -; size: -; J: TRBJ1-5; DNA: TGTGCCAGTAGTATCGGGGGAAATCAGCCCCAGCATTTT; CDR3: CASSIGGNQPQHF
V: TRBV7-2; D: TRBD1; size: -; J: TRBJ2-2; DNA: TGTGCCAGCAGCTCTCAGGACAGGGGGAACACCGGGGAGCTGTTTTTT; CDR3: CASSSQDRGNTGELFF
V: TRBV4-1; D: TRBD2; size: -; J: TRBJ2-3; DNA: TGCGCCAGCAGCCCTCGAAGTAGGACTAGCGAAAGGGATACGCAGTATTTT; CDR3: CASSPRSRTSERDTQYF
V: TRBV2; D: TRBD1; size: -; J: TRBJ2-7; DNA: TGTGCCAGCAGGGGAGAGACAGGGGCCTACGAGCAGTACTTC; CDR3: CASRGETGAYEQYF
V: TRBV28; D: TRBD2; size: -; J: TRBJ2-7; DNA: TGTGCCAGCAGGCCGGGACTAGCGGGAGGCGAGCAGTACTTC; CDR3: CASRPGLAGGEQYF
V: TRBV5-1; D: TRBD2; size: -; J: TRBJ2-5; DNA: TGCGCCAGCAGATCGGGACTAGCGGGGAAAGAGACCCAGTACTTC; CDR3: CASRSGLAGKETQYF
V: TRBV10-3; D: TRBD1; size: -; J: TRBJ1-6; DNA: TGTGCCATCAGTCGACAGGGCCGATCCTATAATTCACCCCTCCACTTT; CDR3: CAISRQGRSYNSPLHF
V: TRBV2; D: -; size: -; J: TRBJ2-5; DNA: TGTGCCAGCTGGGGGGAATCTAGCGCCCAAGAGACCCAGTACTTC; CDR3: CASWGESSAQETQYF
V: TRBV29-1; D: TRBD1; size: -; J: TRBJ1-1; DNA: TGCAGCGTTGGACAGGGAAAAGAAGCTTTCTTT; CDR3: CSVGQGKEAFF
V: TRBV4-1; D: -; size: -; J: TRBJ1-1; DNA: TGCGCCAGCAGCCACCTACTAGCCCGGGATAGGGTGAACACTGAAGCTTTCTTT; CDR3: CASSHLLARDRVNTEAFF
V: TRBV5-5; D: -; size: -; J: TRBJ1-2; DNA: TGTGCCAGCAGCCAAGACAGGTGGGGATATGGCTACACCTTC; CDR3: CASSQDRWGYGYTF
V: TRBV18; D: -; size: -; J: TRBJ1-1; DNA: TGTGCCAGCTCACCTCAGACAGGAAACACTGAAGCTTTCTTT; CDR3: CASSPQTGNTEAFF
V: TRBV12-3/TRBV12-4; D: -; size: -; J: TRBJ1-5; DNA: TGTGCCAGCAGGGGGGCGTCCCAGCATTTT; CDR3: CASRGASQHF
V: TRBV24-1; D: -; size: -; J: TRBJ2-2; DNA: TGTGCCACCAGTGATTTGATGCGCGGGAACACCGGGGAGCTGTTTTTT; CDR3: CATSDLMRGNTGELFF
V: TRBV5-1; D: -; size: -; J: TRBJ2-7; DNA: TGCGCCAGCAGCTTGGTAGGGGCGGAAAACGAGCAGTACTTC; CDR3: CASSLVGAENEQYF
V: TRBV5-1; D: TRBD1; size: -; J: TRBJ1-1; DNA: TGCGCCAGCAGCTTCTGGGCGCGGACAGGGAACACTGAAGCTTTCTTT; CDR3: CASSFWARTGNTEAFF
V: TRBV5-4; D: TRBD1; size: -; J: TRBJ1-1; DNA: TGTGCCAGCAGCACCGCAGGGGGCGACACTGAAGCTTTCTTT; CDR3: CASSTAGGDTEAFF
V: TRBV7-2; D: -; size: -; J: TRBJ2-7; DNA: TGTGCCAGCAGCTTAGGGGGGGGCGCACCATCCTACTACGAGCAGTACTTC; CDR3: CASSLGGGAPSYYEQYF
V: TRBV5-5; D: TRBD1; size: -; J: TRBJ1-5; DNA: TGTGCCAGCAGCGCGTTCGGGACAGCCCTACTCAATCAGCCCCAGCATTTT; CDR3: CASSAFGTALLNQPQHF
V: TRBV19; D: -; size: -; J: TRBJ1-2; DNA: TGTGCCAGTAGTATAGCCCTCCCCCCCTATGGCTACACCTTC; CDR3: CASSIALPPYGYTF
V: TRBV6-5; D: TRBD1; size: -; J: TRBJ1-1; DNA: TGTGCCAGCAGTCTCAGGGGGCGGACTGAAGCTTTCTTT; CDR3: CASSLRGRTEAFF
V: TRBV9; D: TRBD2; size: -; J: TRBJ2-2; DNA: TGTGCCAGCAGCTTAACGGGAGGAGCAAACACCGGGGAGCTGTTTTTT; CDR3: CASSLTGGANTGELFF
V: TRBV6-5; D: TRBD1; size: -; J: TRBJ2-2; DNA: TGTGCCAGCAGCTTGGACAGGGGGCCTGGGGAGCTGTTTTTT; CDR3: CASSLDRGPGELFF
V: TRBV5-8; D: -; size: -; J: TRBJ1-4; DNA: TGTGCCAGCAGCTTGCAGGGGCTGGGTAATGAAAAACTGTTTTTT; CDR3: CASSLQGLGNEKLFF